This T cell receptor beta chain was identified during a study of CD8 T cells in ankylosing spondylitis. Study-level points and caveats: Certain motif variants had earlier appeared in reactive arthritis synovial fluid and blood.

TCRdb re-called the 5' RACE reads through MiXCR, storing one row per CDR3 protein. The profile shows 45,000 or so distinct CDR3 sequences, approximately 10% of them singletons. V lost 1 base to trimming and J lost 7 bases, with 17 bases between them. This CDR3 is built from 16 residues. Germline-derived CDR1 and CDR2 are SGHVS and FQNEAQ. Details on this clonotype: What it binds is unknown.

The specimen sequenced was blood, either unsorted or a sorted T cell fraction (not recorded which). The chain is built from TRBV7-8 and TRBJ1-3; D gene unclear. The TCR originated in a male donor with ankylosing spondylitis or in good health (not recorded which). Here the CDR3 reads CASSLDGAPGGNTIYF. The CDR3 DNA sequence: TGTGCCAGCAGCTTAGATGGCGCTCCCGGCGGGAACACCATATATTTT.